The 9 T cell receptor beta chains below come from one sample, sequenced in a study of PD-1 blockade in classical Hodgkin lymphoma (dated by TCRdb to the early 2020s). The time point label, read with the paper, signifies: cycle 1 day 1 (C1D1), immediately before nivolumab initiation. Every trial patient had relapsed after autologous stem cell transplantation, and cohorts A, B and C differed in prior brentuximab vedotin exposure. The receptor library was made with the immunoSEQ multiplex PCR assay. This immuneACCESS table, as held by TCRdb, lists in-frame sequences with V and J called but not all clones. Of the missing ones, under half trace to an unresolved V gene in checked studies; the others have no known cause. The sample has around 96,000 clones on record, approximately 88% of them singletons. Of the sample, 12% is held by the ten largest clones. The input for sequencing was peripheral blood mononuclear cells (PBMCs), taken at baseline. All receptors come from a human donor with classical Hodgkin lymphoma.

This clone was picked up one time. The chain recombines TRBV6-6 with TRBJ1-5; D is unresolved. The CDR3 is 13 residues long. The V end was cut by 11 bases, the J end by 9 bases, with 20 bases between. Germline lookup yields CDR1 MNHNY and CDR2 SVGAGI (reference sequence). This chain's CDR3 is CAASRGINLPQHF. The CDR3 DNA sequence: TGTGCCGCCTCCCGGGGAATTAATTTGCCCCAGCATTTT.

This clone was counted a single time. The chain couples TRBV7-8 to TRBJ1-3; the D is unclear. The CDR3 spans 15 residues. The germline CDR1 and CDR2 sequences are SGHVS and FQNEAQ. Trimming removed 5 bases from V and 4 bases from J, with 15 bases in between. The CDR3 DNA sequence: TGTGCCAGCAGCCCACGTGAGGGCGCGGGAAACACCATATATTTT. This gives the protein CASSPREGAGNTIYF.

This clone was found once. This chain links TRBV7-6 with TRBJ2-1, with 7 bases that match TRBD1. Germline trimming cut 6 bases from V and 7 bases from J; bases unmatched to any gene: 3. Germline values: CDR1 SGHVS, CDR2 FNYEAQ. The CDR3 runs to 12 residues. CDR3 region: CASRGRGNEQFF. CDR3 in DNA: TGTGCCAGCAGGGGCAGGGGGAATGAGCAGTTCTTC.

The chain carries TRBV6-1 and TRBJ2-1, with TRBD2 matching over 12 bases. This CDR3 has 19 amino acids. In germline, CDR1 is MNHNS, CDR2 SASEGT. J lost 1 base, V lost 4 bases, and 11 bases had no gene match. This chain's CDR3 is CASSATSGRGLASYNEQFF. The CDR3 DNA follows: TGTGCCAGCAGTGCGACTAGCGGGAGAGGGTTAGCATCCTACAATGAGCAGTTCTTC.

The CDR3 protein is CASSLSMGYQPQHF. In DNA, the CDR3 is TGTGCCAGCAGCTTGAGTATGGGGTACCAGCCCCAGCATTTT. J is TRBJ1-5 and V is TRBV5-5; the D is unclear. Germline loops: CDR1 SGHKS, CDR2 YYEKEE (reference sequence). V lost 1 base and J 7 bases, leaving 12 bases between the germline ends. This CDR3 contains 14 residues.

This rearrangement joins TRBV19 to TRBJ2-4; 7 positions match TRBD1. Germline V lookup: CDR1 LNHDA, CDR2 SQIVND (reference sequence). The ends lost 3 bases at V and 0 bases at J; junction bases unmatched: 2. The CDR3 runs 15 residues. CDR3 nucleotides: TGTGCCAGTAGTATCACAGGGGTAGCCAAAAACATTCAGTACTTC. The encoded protein is CASSITGVAKNIQYF.

The count of this clone is one. This chain links TRBV5-4 with TRBJ2-1; D is tentatively TRBD1 or TRBD2 (5 bases each). Germline lookup yields CDR1 SGHNT and CDR2 YYREEE (reference sequence). With 1 base removed from V and 2 bases from J, the gap between germline ends came to 10 bases. The CDR3 runs to 15 residues. The chain's CDR3 is CASSLRGAPYNEQFF. The CDR3 nucleotides are TGTGCCAGCAGCTTGAGGGGAGCCCCCTACAATGAGCAGTTCTTC. The whole variable domain, filled in from reference TRBV5-4 and TRBJ2-1, reads ETGVTQSPTHLIKTRGQQVTLRCSSQSGHNTVSWYQQALGQGPQFIFQYYREEENGRGNFPPRFSGLQFPNYSSELNVNALELDDSALYLCASSLRGAPYNEQFFGPGTRLTVL.

The rearrangement uses TRBV28 and TRBJ2-7, with TRBD1 as a possible D gene (5 bases). Per the germline V gene, CDR1 is MDHEN and CDR2 is SYDVKM. This CDR3 contains 14 residues. V lost 3 bases and J lost 2, with 11 bases in between. The chain's CDR3 is CASSLAGPPYEQYF. In DNA, the CDR3 is TGTGCCAGCAGTTTGGCAGGGCCTCCCTACGAGCAGTACTTC.

CDR3 loop: CASTTGTSGYNEQFF. Here the CDR3 DNA reads TGCGCCAGCACCACCGGGACTAGCGGCTACAATGAGCAGTTCTTC. V gene TRBV5-1 combines with J gene TRBJ2-1; 11 nucleotides line up with TRBD2. Trimming cost V 6 bases and J 3 bases; bases outside gene matches: 5. Germline-derived CDR1 and CDR2 are SGHRS and YFSETQ. This CDR3 is 15 amino acids long.